A single sample is the source of the 14 T cell receptor beta chains below, sequenced in a study of control samples from healthy donors and cancer patients. The method was immunoSEQ multiplex PCR; TCRdb's version includes in-frame clones alone and lacks a portion of them. Of under 150,000 clones listed, about 91% are singletons. Sequencing was done on a sample of blood. The receptors stem from a man in his forties in good health.

In this sample, this clone turned up once. The V call is TRBV5-1, the J call TRBJ2-2; tentatively, D is TRBD2 (6 bases). Deletions cut 0 bases from V and 3 bases from J, with 12 bases between. Germline CDR1 is SGHRS and CDR2 is YFSETQ. This CDR3 spans 16 amino acids. CDR3 nucleotides: TGCGCCAGCAGCTTGGTGCGGGGTGCGGACACCGGGGAGCTGTTTTTT. Amino acids: CASSLVRGADTGELFF.

The chain couples TRBV7-3 to TRBJ1-1; D is perhaps TRBD1 (6 bases). V lost 1 base to trimming and J lost 1 base, with 7 bases between them. There are 14 residues in the CDR3. Germline assignment: CDR1 SGHTA and CDR2 FQGTGA. CDR3 DNA sequence: TGTGCCAGCAGCTTAAAAGGGGGGAACACTGAAGCTTTCTTT. Its protein product is CASSLKGGNTEAFF.

The V gene is TRBV6-4, the J gene TRBJ1-5; D unclear. Germline CDR1 reads MRHNA; CDR2 reads SNTAGT. Trimming stripped 0 bases from V and 7 bases from J, with 16 bases between. The CDR3 consists of 16 residues. The CDR3 protein is CASSDSWAPHGQPQHF. The CDR3 DNA reads as TGTGCCAGCAGTGACTCGTGGGCGCCCCACGGACAGCCCCAGCATTTT.

This chain joins TRBV9 and TRBJ1-5; TRBD1 might be the D (5 bases). CDR3 size: 15 residues. Germline assignment: CDR1 SGDLS and CDR2 YYNGEE. The ends were cut back, 0 bases at V and 5 bases at J, with 12 bases in the middle. The CDR3 is CASSVAAGSDQPQHF. In DNA, the CDR3 is TGTGCCAGCAGCGTAGCTGCAGGGTCGGATCAGCCCCAGCATTTT. Filled out from reference TRBV9 and TRBJ1-5, the complete variable domain reads DSGVTQTPKHLITATGQRVTLRCSPRSGDLSVYWYQQSLDQGLQFLIQYYNGEERAKGNILERFSAQQFPDLHSELNLSSLELGDSALYFCASSVAAGSDQPQHFGDGTRLSIL.

The chain is built from TRBV6-1 and TRBJ1-2, with D uncertain. V dropped 1 base and J dropped 3 bases, with 9 bases sitting between them. The germline V gene encodes CDR1 MNHNS and CDR2 SASEGT. CDR3 size: 14 residues. The DNA for the CDR3 is TGTGCCAGCAGTGAAGGGCAAGAGCACTATGGCTACACCTTC. It codes for CASSEGQEHYGYTF.

The genes are TRBV2 and TRBJ2-5; the D gene could be TRBD1 or TRBD2 (6 bases each). Trimming took 5 bases from V and 5 from J, leaving 18 bases between them. In germline, CDR1 is SNHLY, CDR2 FYNNEI. The CDR3 runs 15 residues. CDR3 in amino acids: CASSFTGAPRETQYF. DNA for the CDR3: TGTGCCAGCAGTTTCACGGGGGCCCCCCGGGAGACCCAGTACTTC.

This clone was seen only once. The chain uses TRBV18 and TRBJ2-6; no reliable D call. Trimming pared 0 bases from V and 0 bases from J, leaving 6 bases between. The CDR3 is made up of 16 amino acids. CDR1 and CDR2 (germline): KGHSH, LQKENI. The CDR3 coding sequence is TGTGCCAGCTCACCACCGAACGACTCTGGGGCCAACGTCCTGACTTTC. Translation gives CASSPPNDSGANVLTF.

This clone was counted a few times. CDR3 sequence reads: CASSDSIGDKAFF. DNA of the CDR3: TGTGCCAGCAGTGACTCGATAGGGGATAAAGCTTTCTTT. The genes are TRBV6-4 and TRBJ1-1, with TRBD1 as a possible D gene (5 bases). This CDR3 is 13 amino acids long. Germline CDR1 reads MRHNA; CDR2 reads SNTAGT. V was clipped by 0 bases and J by 9 bases, with 11 bases between them.

V gene TRBV11-2 combines with J gene TRBJ2-7, with TRBD2 matching over 15 bases. Germline-derived CDR1 and CDR2 are SGHAT and FQNNGV. V lost 1 base, J lost 4 bases, and 5 bases stayed unmatched. This CDR3 comprises 17 residues. As DNA, the CDR3 is TGTGCCAGCAGCTTAGGGACTAGCGGGGGGGGCGCTTACGAGCAGTACTTC. Translated, it gives CASSLGTSGGGAYEQYF.

This clone occurred once. The chain couples TRBV7-3 to TRBJ2-2; unclear D gene. CDR1 and CDR2 (germline): SGHTA, FQGTGA. The CDR3 loop spans 12 amino acids. Between the trimmed V and J ends, which lost 8 bases and 5 bases, there was a span of 9 bases. CDR3 region: CASAHGTGELFF. CDR3 DNA sequence: TGTGCCAGCGCCCACGGTACCGGGGAGCTGTTTTTT.

V is TRBV30 and J is TRBJ1-5; D is unresolved. The V gene lost 3 bases and the J gene lost 2 bases, with 11 bases spanning the gap. Germline assignment: CDR1 GTSNPN and CDR2 SVGIG (reference sequence). The CDR3 is 14 amino acids. CDR3 protein: CAWSLLDGNQPQHF. CDR3 DNA: TGTGCCTGGAGCCTTCTAGACGGCAATCAGCCCCAGCATTTT.

This clone has just a few counts. The chain is built from TRBV6-4 and TRBJ2-3; 8 bases match TRBD2. V shed 3 bases and J 5 bases; nucleotides not matched to a gene: 4. The CDR3 has 14 residues. The germline V gene encodes CDR1 MRHNA and CDR2 SNTAGT. The CDR3 sequence is CASSERGEGDTQYF. The DNA for the CDR3 is TGTGCCAGCAGTGAGCGGGGGGAGGGAGATACGCAGTATTTT.

The rearrangement joins TRBV3-1 (or the pseudogene TRBV3-2) to TRBJ2-1; D ambiguous. CDR3 size: 15 residues. CDR1 is LGHDT, CDR2 YNNKEL, per germline (reference sequence). The V end lost 4 bases, the J end lost 4 bases, and 14 bases lay between the germline ends. The CDR3 spells CASSRYLLLYNEQFF. In nucleotides, the CDR3 is TGTGCCAGCAGCCGATATCTCCTACTATACAATGAGCAGTTCTTC.

V is TRBV30 and J is TRBJ2-2; weak D call: TRBD1 (5 bases). The V gene lost 4 bases and the J gene lost 6 bases, with 15 bases spanning the gap. The germline V gene has CDR1 GTSNPN and CDR2 SVGIG (reference sequence). The CDR3 runs to 14 residues. CDR3 sequence (DNA): TGTGCCTGGAAAGCAGGGCTACCGTCCGGGGAGCTGTTTTTT. Amino acids: CAWKAGLPSGELFF.